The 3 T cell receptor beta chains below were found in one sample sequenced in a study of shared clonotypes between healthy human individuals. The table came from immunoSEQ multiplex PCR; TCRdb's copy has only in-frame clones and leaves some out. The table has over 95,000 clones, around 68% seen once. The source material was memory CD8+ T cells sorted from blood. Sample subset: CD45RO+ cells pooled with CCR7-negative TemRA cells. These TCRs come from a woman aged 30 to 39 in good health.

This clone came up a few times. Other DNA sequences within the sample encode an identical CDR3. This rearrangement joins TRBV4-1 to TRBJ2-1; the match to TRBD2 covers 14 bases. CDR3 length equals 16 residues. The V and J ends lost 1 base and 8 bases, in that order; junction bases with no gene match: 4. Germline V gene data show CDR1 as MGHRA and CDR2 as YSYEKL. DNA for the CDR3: TGCGCCAGCAGCCAAGGGACTAGCGGGAGGTCCGATGAGCAGTTCTTC. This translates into CASSQGTSGRSDEQFF.

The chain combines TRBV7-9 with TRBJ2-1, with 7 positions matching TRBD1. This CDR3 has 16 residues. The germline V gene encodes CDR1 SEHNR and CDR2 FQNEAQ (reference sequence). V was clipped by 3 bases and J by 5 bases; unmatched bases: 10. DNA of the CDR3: TGTGCCAGCAGCTTGCAGACAGGGAAACCAGACAATGAGCAGTTCTTC. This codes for CASSLQTGKPDNEQFF.

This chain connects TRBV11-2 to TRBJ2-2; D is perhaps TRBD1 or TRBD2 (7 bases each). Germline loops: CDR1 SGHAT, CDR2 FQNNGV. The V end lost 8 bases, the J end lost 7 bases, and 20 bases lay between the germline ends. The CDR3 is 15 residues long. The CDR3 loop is CASELDRAGVGELFF. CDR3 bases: TGTGCCAGCGAACTTGACAGGGCGGGGGTCGGGGAGCTGTTTTTT.